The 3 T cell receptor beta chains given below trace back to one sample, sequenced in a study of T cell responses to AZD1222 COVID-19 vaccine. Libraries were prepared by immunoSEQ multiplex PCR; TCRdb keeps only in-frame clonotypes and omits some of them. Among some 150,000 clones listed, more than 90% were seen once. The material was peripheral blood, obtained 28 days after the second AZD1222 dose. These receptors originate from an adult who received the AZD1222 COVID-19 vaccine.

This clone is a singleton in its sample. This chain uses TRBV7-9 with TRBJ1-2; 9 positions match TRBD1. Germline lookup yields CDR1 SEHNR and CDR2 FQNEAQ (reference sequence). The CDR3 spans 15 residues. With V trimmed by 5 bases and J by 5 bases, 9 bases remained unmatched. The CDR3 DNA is TGTGCCAGCAGCCCCGGACAGGGGCCCGAGTATGGCTACACCTTC. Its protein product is CASSPGQGPEYGYTF.

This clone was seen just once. CDR3 region: CASSLGTSGRARQYF. The CDR3 DNA reads as TGTGCCAGCAGCTTGGGGACTAGCGGGAGGGCCAGGCAGTACTTC. V gene TRBV5-4 combines with J gene TRBJ2-7, with 15 bases aligning to TRBD2. Germline CDR1 reads SGHNT; CDR2 reads YYREEE (reference sequence). This CDR3 contains 15 residues. V was pared by 0 bases and J by 9 bases, with 4 bases of the junction left unmatched.

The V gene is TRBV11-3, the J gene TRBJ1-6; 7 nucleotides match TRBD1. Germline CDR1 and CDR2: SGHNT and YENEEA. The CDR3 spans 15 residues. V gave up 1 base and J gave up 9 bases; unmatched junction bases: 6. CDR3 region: CASSLGGTVGSPLHF. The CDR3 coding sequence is TGTGCCAGCAGCTTAGGCGGGACAGTTGGTTCACCCCTCCACTTT.